Below, one TCR beta chain is given with its context. This specimen belongs to a study of technical replicates of blood from a few donors. Germline V CDR1 and CDR2: KGHSH, LQKENI. Losses at the gene ends were 4 bases for V and 2 bases for J; bases not matched to a gene: 5. This CDR3 region has 15 residues. The assay was immunoSEQ multiplex PCR, and TCRdb's table has in-frame clones only and misses some. The table has around 83,000 clones, approximately 94% seen once. V gene TRBV18 combines with J gene TRBJ2-7; TRBD1 matches 10 bases. The source material was T cells isolated from PBMCs. The sequence derives from a human donor in good health. The CDR3 loop reads CASSLPGQGTYEQYF. CDR3 coding DNA: TGTGCCAGCTCACTCCCGGGACAGGGGACCTACGAGCAGTACTTC.